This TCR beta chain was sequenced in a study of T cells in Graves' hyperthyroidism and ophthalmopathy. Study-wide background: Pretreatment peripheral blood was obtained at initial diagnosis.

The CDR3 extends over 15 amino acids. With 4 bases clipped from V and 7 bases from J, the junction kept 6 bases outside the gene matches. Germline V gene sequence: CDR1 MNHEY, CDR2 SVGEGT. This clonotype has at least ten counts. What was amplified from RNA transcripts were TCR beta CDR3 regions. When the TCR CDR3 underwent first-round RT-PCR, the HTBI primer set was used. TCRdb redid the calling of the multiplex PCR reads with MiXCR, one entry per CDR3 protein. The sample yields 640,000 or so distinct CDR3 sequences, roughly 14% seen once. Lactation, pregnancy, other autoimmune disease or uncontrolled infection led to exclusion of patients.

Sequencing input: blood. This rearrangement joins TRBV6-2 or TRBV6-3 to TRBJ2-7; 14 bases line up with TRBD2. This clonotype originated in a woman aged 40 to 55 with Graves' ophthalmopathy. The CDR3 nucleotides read TGTGCCAGCAGTTCGACTAGCGGGAGGGCGGTGGAGCAGTACTTC. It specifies CASSSTSGRAVEQYF.